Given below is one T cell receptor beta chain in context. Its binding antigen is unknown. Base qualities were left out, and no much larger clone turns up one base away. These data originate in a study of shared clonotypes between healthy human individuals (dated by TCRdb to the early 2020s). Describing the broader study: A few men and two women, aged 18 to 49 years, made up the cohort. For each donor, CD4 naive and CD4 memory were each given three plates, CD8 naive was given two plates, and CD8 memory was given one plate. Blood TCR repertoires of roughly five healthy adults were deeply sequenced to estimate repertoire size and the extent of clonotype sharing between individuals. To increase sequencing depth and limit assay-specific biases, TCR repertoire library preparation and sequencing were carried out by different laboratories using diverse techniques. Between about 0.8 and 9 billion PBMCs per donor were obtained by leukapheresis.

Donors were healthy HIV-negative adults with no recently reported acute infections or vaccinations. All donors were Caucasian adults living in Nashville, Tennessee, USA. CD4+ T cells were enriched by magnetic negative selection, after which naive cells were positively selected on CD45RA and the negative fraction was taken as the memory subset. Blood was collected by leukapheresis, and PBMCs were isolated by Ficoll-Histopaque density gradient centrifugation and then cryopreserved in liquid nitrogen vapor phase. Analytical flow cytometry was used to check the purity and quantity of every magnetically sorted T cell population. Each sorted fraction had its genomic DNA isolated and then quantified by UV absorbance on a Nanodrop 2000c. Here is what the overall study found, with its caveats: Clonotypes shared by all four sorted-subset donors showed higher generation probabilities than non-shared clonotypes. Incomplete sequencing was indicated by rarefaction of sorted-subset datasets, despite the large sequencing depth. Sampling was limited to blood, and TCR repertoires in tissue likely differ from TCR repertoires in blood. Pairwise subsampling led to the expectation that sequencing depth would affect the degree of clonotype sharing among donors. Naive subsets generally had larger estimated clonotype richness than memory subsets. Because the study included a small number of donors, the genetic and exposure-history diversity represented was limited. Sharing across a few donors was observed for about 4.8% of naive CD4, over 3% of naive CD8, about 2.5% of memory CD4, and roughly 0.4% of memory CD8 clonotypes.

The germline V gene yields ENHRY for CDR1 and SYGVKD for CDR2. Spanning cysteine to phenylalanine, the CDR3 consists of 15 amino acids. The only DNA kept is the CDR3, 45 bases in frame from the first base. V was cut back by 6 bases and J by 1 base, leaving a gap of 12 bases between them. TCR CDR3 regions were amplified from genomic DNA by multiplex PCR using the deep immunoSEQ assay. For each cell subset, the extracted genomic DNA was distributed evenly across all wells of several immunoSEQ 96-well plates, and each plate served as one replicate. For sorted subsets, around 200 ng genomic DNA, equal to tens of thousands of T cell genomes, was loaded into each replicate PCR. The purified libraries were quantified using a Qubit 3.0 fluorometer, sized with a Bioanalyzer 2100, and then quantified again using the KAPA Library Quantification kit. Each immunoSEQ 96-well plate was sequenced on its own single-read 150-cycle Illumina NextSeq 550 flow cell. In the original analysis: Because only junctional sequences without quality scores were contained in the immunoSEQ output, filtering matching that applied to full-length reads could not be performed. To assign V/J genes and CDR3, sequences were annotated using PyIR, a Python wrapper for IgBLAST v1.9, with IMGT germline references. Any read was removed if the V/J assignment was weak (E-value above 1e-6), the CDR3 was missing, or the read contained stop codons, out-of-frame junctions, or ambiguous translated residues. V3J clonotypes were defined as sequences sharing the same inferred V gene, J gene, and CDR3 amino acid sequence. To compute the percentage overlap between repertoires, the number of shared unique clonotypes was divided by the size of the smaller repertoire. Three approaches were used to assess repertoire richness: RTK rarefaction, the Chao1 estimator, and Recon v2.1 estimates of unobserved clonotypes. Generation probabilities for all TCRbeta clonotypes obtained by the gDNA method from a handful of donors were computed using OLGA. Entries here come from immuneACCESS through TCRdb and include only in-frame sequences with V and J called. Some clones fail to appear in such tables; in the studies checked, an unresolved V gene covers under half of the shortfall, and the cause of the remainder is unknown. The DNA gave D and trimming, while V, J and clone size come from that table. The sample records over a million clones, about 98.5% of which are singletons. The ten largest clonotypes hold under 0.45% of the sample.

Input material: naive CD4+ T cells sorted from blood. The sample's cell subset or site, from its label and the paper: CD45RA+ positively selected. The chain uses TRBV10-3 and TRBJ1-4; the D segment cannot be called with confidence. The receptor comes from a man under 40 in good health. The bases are TGTGCCATCAGGGAAGAGCGCGGAACTAATGAAAAACTGTTTTTT. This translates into CAIREERGTNEKLFF.